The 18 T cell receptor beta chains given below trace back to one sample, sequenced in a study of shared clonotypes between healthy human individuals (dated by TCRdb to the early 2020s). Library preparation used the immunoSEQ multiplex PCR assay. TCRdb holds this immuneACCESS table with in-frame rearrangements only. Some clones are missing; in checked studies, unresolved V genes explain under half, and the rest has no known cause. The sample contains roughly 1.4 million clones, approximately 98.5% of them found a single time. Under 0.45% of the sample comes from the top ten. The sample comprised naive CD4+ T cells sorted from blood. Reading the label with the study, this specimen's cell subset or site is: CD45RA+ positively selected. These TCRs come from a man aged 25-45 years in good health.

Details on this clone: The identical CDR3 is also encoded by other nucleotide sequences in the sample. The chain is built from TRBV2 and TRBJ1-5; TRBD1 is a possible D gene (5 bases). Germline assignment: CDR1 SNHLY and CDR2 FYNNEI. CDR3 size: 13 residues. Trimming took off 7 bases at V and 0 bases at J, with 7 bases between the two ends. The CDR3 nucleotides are TGTGCCAGCACGGGGGATAGCAATCAGCCCCAGCATTTT. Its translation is CASTGDSNQPQHF.

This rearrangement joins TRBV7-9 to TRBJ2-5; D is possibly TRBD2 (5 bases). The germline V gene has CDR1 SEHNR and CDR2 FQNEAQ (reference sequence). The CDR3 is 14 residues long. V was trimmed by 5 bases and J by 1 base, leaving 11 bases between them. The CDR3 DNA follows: TGTGCCAGCAGCACTAGAGCCAGCCAAGAGACCCAGTACTTC. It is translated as CASSTRASQETQYF.

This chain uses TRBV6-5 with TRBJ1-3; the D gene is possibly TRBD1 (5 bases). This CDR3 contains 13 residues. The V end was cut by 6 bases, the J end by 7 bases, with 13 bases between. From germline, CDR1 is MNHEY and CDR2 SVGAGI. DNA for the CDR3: TGTGCCAGCAGCACCCCGCGGGGGAACACCATATATTTT. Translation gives CASSTPRGNTIYF.

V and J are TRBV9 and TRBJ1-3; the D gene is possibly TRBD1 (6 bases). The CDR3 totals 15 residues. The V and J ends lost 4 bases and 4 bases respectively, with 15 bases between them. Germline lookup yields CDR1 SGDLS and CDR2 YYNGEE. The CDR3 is CASSPRGGGGNTIYF. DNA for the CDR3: TGTGCCAGCAGCCCTCGGGGAGGGGGAGGAAACACCATATATTTT.

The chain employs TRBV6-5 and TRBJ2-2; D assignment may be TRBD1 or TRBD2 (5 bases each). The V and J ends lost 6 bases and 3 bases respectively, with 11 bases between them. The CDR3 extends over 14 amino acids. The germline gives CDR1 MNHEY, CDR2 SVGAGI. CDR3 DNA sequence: TGTGCCAGCAGGACCGGGGCCTACACCGGGGAGCTGTTTTTT. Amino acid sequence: CASRTGAYTGELFF.

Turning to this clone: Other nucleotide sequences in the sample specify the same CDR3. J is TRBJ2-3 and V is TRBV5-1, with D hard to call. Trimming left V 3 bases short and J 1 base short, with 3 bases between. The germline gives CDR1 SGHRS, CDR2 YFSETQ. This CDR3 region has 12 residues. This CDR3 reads CASSSGTDTQYF. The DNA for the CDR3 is TGCGCCAGCAGCTCCGGCACAGATACGCAGTATTTT.

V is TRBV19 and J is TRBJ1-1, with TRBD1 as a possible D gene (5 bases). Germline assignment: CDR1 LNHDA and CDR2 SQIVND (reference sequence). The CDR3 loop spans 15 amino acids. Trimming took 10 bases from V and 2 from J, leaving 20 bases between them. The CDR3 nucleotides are TGTGCCACCCGGGGGGTGGTGGGTTCCAACACTGAAGCTTTCTTT. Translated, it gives CATRGVVGSNTEAFF.

CDR3: CAWSIPVQNTEAFF. The CDR3 coding sequence is TGTGCCTGGAGTATCCCGGTTCAGAACACTGAAGCTTTCTTT. The chain uses TRBV30 and TRBJ1-1; D gene unclear. The germline V gene encodes CDR1 GTSNPN and CDR2 SVGIG (reference sequence). The CDR3 consists of 14 residues. Trimming removed 2 bases from V and 1 base from J, with 11 bases in between.

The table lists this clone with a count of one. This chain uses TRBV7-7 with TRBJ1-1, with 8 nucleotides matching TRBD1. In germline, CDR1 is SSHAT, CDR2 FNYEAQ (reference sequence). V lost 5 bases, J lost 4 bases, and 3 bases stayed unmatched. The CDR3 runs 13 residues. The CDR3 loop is CASSADRGTEAFF. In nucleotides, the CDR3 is TGTGCCAGCAGCGCAGACAGGGGCACTGAAGCTTTCTTT.

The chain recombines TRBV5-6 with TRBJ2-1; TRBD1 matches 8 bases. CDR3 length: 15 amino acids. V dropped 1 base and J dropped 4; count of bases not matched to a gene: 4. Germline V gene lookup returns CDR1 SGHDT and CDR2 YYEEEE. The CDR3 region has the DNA TGTGCCAGCAGCTTGACGGACAGGGATTACAATGAGCAGTTCTTC. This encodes CASSLTDRDYNEQFF.

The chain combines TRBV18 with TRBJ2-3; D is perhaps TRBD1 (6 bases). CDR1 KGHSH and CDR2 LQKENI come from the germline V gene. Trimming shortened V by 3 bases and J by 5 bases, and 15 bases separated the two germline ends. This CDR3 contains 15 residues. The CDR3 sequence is CASSPGTSAGDTQYF. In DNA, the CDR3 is TGTGCCAGCTCACCGGGGACATCGGCGGGAGATACGCAGTATTTT.

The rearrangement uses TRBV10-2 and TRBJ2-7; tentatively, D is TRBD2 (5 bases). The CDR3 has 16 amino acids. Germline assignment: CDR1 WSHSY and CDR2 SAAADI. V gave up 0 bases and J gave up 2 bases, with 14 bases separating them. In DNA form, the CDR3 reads TGCGCCAGCAGTGAGTCCAGAGGGCCTGTTCCCTACGAGCAGTACTTC. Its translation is CASSESRGPVPYEQYF.

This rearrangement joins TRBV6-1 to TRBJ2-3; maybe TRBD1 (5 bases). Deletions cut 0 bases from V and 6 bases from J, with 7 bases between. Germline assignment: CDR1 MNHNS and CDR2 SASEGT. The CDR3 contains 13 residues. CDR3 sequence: CASSEARVDTQYF. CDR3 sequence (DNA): TGTGCCAGCAGTGAAGCCAGGGTGGATACGCAGTATTTT.

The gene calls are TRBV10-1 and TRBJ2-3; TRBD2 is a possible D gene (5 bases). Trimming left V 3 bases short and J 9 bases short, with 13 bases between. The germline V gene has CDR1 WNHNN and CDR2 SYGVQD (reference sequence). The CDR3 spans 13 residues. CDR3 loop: CASSDEGRGTQYF. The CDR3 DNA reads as TGCGCCAGCAGTGACGAGGGTCGCGGCACGCAGTATTTT.

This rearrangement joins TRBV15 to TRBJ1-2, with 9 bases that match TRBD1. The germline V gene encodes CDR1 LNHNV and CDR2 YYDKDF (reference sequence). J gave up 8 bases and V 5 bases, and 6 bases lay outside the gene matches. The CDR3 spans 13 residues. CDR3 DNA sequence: TGTGCCACCAGCTGGGACAGGGTTCTCGGCTACACCTTC. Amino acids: CATSWDRVLGYTF.

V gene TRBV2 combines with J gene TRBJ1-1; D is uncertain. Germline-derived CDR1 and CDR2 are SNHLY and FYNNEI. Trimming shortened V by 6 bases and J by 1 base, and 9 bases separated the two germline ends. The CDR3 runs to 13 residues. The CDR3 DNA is TGTGCCAGCAGGGAATTGGGGAACACTGAAGCTTTCTTT. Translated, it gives CASRELGNTEAFF.

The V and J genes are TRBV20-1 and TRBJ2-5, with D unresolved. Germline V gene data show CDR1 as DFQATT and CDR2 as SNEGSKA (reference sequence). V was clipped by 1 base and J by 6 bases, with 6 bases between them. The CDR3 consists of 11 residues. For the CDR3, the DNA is TGCAGTGCTAGAGTCTCGCAGACCCAGTACTTC. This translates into CSARVSQTQYF.

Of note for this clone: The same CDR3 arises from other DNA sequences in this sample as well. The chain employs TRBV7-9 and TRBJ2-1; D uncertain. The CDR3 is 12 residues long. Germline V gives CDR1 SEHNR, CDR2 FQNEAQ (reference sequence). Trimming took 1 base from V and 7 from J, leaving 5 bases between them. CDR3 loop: CASSLVVNEQFF. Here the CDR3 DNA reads TGTGCCAGCAGCTTAGTAGTGAATGAGCAGTTCTTC.